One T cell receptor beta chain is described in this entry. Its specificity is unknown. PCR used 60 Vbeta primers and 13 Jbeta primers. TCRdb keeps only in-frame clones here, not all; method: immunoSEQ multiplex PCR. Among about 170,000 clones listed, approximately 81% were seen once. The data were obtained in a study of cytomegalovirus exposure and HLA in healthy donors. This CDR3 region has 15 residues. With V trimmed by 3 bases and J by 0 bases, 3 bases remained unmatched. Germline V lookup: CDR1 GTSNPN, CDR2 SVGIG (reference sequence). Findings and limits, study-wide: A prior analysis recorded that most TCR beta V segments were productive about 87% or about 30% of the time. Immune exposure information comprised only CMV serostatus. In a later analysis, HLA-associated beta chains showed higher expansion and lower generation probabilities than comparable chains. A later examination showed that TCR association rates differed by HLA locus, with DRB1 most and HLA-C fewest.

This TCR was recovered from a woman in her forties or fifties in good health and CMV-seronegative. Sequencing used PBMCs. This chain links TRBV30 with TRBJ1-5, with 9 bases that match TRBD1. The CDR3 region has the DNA TGTGCCTGGAGCGGACAGGGGTTTAGCAATCAGCCCCAGCATTTT. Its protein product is CAWSGQGFSNQPQHF.